This entry concerns a single TCR beta chain. This record comes from a study of blood T cell repertoires in COVID-19. Generated by immunoSEQ multiplex PCR, the TCRdb table keeps only in-frame clones and is missing some. The profile shows roughly 120,000 clones, about 90% of them singletons. V lost 8 bases, J lost 0 bases, and 8 bases lay in between. In germline, CDR1 is SNHLY, CDR2 FYNNEI. The CDR3 length is 14 residues. V and J are TRBV2 and TRBJ1-6, with D uncertain. Sequencing was done on a sample of peripheral blood. The clonotype originates from a woman aged 50 to 60 with acute or convalescent COVID-19. The CDR3 bases are TGTGCCAGCCGGCGGGTCTCCTATAATTCACCCCTCCACTTT. It translates to CASRRVSYNSPLHF. Using reference TRBV2 and TRBJ1-6 for the parts outside the CDR3, the full variable domain is EPEVTQTPSHQVTQMGQEVILRCVPISNHLYFYWYRQILGQKVEFLVSFYNNEISEKSEIFDDQFSVERPDGSNFTLKIRSTKLEDSAMYFCASRRVSYNSPLHFGNGTRLTVT.